These T cell receptor beta chains were read from a single sample in a study of early T cells in non-severe SARS-CoV-2 infection. TCRdb itself ran the 5' RACE reads through MiXCR, one entry per CDR3 protein. The repertoire holds some 66,000 distinct CDR3 sequences, with under 15% as singletons. The sequenced material came from whole blood. These receptors were obtained from an adult who was a healthcare worker with PCR-confirmed SARS-CoV-2 infection or an uninfected control (not recorded which). CDR3s include the opening cysteine and the closing phenylalanine or tryptophan. The D gene is left open where the match is weak. The size field is filled for only some rows; it gives once, few, many or a size class.

clone size	V gene	D gene	J gene	CDR3 DNA	CDR3 protein
few	TRBV29-1	-	TRBJ2-7	TGCAGCGTTGAAAGGAGATCCGGGGGCGAGCAGTACTTC	CSVERRSGGEQYF
many	TRBV5-1	-	TRBJ1-1	TGCGCCAGCAGAGCCCCAACAGGGTCGAACACTGAAGCTTTCTTT	CASRAPTGSNTEAFF
many	TRBV7-8	TRBD2	TRBJ2-1	TGTGCCAGCAGCTTATATACCCTAACTCCGTCGGGGGAGGGCCGAAATGAGCAGTTCTTC	CASSLYTLTPSGEGRNEQFF
-	TRBV29-1	-	TRBJ1-1	TGCAGCGTTGGGGGCGGCGGGACTGAAGCTTTCTTT	CSVGGGGTEAFF
-	TRBV20-1	TRBD1	TRBJ1-5	TGCAGTGCTGGACAGGGGGTAGGGAATCAGCCCCAGCATTTT	CSAGQGVGNQPQHF
-	TRBV7-9	TRBD1	TRBJ2-5	TGTGCCAGCAGCTTAGAACAGGGGAATGTAGAGACCCAGTACTTC	CASSLEQGNVETQYF
-	TRBV4-3	-	TRBJ2-1	TGCGCCAGCAGCCAAGATTGGGGCAGGGCCCGCAATGAGCAGTTCTTC	CASSQDWGRARNEQFF
many	TRBV10-3	-	TRBJ2-7	TGTGCCACCACCTCGGAACAGACCTACGAGCAGTACTTC	CATTSEQTYEQYF
-	TRBV20-1	-	TRBJ2-1	TGCAGTGCTTCCGCAGGGGGGCGCTTTCACAATGAGCAGTTCTTC	CSASAGGRFHNEQFF
few	TRBV7-9	TRBD2	TRBJ2-1	TGTGCCAGCAGCACCCGGACTAGCGGGATGAGCTTC	CASSTRTSGMSF
few	TRBV20-1	TRBD2	TRBJ2-7	TGCAGTCTACTAGCGGGGAACTACGAGCAGTACTTC	CSLLAGNYEQYF
many	TRBV10-3	TRBD2	TRBJ2-2	TGTGCCATCAGGAGCGGGACGGACACCGGGGAGCTGTTTTTT	CAIRSGTDTGELFF
few	TRBV24-1	-	TRBJ2-7	TGTGCCACCAGTGACCCCAGCTCCTACGAGCAGTACTTC	CATSDPSSYEQYF
many	TRBV6-5	TRBD1	TRBJ1-1	TGTGCCAGCAGTCCTCGGACAGGGTGGACTGAAGCTTTCTTT	CASSPRTGWTEAFF